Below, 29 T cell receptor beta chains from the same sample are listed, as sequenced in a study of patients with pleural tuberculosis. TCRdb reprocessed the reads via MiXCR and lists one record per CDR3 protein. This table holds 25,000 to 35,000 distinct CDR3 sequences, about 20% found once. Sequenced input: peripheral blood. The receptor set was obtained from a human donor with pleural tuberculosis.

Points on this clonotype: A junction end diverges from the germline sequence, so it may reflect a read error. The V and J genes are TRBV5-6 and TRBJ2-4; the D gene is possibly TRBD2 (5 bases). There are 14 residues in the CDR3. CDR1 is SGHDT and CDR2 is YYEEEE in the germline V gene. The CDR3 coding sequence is TGTGCCAGCAGCTTTCTGGGAGCCAAAAACATTCCGTACTTC. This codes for CASSFLGAKNIPYF.

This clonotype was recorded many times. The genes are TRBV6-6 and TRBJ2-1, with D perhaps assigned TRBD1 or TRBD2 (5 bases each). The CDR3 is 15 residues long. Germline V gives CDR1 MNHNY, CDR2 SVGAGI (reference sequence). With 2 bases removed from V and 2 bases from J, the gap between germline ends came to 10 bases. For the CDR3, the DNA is TGTGCCAGCAGTTACGAACGGGGCCCCTACAATGAGCAGTTCTTC. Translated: CASSYERGPYNEQFF.

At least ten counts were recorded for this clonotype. For the CDR3, the DNA is TGCAGTGCTAGGAGTTCGGCAGGGAGGGTTGATGGCTACACCTTC. It yields the protein CSARSSAGRVDGYTF. This chain connects TRBV20-1 to TRBJ1-2, with a tentative D call TRBD1 (5 bases). V was clipped by 3 bases and J by 6 bases, with 20 bases between them. Germline V lookup: CDR1 DFQATT, CDR2 SNEGSKA (reference sequence). The CDR3 spans 15 residues.

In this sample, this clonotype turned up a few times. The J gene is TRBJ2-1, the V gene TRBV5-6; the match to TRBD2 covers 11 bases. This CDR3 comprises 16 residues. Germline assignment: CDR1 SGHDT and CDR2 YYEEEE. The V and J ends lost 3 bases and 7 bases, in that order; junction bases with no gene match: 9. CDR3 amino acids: CASSSISGRAWNEQFF. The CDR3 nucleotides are TGTGCCAGCAGCTCGATTAGCGGGAGGGCGTGGAATGAGCAGTTCTTC. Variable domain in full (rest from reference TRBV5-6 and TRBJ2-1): DAGVTQSPTHLIKTRGQQVTLRCSPKSGHDTVSWYQQALGQGPQFIFQYYEEEERQRGNFPDRFSGHQFPNYSSELNVNALLLGDSALYLCASSSISGRAWNEQFFGPGTRLTVL.

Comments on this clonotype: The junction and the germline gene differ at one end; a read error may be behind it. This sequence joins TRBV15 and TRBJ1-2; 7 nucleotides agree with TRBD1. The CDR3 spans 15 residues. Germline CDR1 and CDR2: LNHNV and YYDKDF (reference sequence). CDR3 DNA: TGTTCCACCAGCATGGACAGGCAGGGGGACTATGGCTACACCTTC. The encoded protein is CSTSMDRQGDYGYTF.

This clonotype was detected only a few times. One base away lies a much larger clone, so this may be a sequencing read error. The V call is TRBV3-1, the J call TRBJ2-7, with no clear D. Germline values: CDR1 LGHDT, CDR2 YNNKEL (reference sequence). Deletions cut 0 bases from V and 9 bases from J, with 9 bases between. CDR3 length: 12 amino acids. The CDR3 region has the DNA TGTGCCAGCAGCCAAGAAGAGGACGGGCAGTACTTC. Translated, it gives CASSQEEDGQYF.

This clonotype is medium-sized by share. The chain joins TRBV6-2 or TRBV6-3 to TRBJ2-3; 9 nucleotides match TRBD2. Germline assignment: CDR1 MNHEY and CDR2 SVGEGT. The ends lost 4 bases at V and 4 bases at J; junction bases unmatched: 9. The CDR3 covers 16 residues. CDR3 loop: CASSSMGGLASDTQYF. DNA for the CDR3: TGTGCCAGCAGTTCCATGGGGGGACTAGCTTCAGATACGCAGTATTTT.

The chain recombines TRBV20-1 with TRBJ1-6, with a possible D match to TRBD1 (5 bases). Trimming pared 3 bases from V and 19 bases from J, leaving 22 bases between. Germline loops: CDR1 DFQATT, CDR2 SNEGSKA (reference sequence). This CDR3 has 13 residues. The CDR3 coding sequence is TGCAGTGCTAGCGGCAGGGAAAACTCACCCCCTCACTTT. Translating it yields CSASGRENSPPHF.

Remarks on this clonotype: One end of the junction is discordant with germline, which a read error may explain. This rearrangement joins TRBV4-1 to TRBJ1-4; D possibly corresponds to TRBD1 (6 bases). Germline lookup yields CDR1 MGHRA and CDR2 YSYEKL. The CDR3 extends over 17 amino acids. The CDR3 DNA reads TGCGCCAGCAAGAAAACCACCCGGGGGCCAACTGATGAAAAACTGTTCTTT. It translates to CASKKTTRGPTDEKLFF.

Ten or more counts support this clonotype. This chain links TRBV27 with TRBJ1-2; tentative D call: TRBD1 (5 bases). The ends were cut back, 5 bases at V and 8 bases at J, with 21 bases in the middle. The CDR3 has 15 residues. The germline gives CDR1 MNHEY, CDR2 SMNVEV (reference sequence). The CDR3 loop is CASSAGSSRASGYTF. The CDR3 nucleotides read TGTGCCAGCAGTGCGGGGTCGTCCAGGGCGTCCGGCTACACCTTC.

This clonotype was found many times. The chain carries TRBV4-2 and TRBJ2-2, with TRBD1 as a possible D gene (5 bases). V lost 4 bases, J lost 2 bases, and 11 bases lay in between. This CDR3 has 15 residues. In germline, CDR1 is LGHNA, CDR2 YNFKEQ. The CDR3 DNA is TGTGCCAGCAGCCGGCCTCAGGGAAACACCGGGGAGCTGTTTTTT. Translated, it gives CASSRPQGNTGELFF.

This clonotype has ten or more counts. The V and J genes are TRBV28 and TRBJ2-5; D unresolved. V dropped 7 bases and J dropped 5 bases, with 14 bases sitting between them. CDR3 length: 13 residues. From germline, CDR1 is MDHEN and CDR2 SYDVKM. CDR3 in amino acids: CASIPGIEETQYF. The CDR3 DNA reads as TGTGCCAGCATTCCTGGGATTGAGGAGACCCAGTACTTC.

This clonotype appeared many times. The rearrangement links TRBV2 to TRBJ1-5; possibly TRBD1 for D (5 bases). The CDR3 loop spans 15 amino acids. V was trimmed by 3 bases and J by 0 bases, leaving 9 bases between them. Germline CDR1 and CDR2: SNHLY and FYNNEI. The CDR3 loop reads CASSDTGYSNQPQHF. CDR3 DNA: TGTGCCAGCAGTGATACAGGTTATAGCAATCAGCCCCAGCATTTT.

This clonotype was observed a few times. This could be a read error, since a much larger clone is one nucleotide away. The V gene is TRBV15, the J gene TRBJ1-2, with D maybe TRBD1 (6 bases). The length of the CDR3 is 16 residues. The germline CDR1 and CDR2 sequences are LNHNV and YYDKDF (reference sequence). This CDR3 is CATSRDKVLGGYGYAF. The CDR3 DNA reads TGTGCCACCAGCAGAGATAAAGTATTAGGGGGGTATGGCTACGCCTTC.

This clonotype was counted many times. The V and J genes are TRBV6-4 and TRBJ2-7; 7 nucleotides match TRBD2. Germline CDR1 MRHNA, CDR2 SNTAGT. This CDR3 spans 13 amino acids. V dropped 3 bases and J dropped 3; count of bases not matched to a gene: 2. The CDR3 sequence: CASSEASGYEQYF. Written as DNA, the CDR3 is TGTGCCAGCAGTGAAGCTAGCGGCTACGAGCAGTACTTC.

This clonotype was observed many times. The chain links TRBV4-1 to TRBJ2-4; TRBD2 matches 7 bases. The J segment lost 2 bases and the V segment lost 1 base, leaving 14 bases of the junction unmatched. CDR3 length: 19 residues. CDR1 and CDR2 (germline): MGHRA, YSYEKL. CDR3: CASSQGGAGPRVTKNIQYF. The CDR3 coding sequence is TGCGCCAGCAGCCAAGGCGGAGCGGGACCGCGGGTGACCAAAAACATTCAGTACTTC.

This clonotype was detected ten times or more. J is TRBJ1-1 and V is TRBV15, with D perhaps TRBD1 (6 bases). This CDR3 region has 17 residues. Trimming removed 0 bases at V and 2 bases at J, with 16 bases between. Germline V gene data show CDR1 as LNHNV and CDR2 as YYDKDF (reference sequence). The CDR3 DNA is TGTGCCACCAGCAGAGACTTTATCGGGGGGGCCAACACTGAAGCTTTCTTT. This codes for CATSRDFIGGANTEAFF.

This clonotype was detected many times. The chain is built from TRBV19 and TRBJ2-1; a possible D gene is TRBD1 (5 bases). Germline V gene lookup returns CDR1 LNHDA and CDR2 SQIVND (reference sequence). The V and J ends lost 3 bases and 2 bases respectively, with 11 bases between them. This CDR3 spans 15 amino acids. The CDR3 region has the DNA TGTGCCAGTAGTATGGACACCCCAGCCTACAATGAGCAGTTCTTC. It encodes CASSMDTPAYNEQFF.

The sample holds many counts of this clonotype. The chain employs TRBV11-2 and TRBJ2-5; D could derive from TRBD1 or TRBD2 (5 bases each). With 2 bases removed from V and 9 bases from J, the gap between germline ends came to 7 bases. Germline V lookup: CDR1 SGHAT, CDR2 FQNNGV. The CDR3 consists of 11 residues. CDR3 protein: CASSLLGAQYF. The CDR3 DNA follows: TGTGCCAGCAGCTTATTGGGGGCCCAGTACTTC.

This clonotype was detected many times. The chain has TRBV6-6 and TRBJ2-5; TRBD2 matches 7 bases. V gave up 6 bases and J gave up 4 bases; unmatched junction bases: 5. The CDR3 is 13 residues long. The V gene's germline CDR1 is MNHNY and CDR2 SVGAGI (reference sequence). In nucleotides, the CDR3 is TGTGCCAGCAGCGGCGGGAGAGGAGAGACCCAGTACTTC. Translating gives CASSGGRGETQYF.

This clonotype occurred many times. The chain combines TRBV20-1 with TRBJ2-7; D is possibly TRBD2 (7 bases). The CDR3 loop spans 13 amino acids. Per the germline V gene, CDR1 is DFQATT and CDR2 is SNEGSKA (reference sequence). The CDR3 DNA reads TGCAGCGGGGTGGAGGGGGGGACCTACGAGCAGTACTTC. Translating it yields CSGVEGGTYEQYF.

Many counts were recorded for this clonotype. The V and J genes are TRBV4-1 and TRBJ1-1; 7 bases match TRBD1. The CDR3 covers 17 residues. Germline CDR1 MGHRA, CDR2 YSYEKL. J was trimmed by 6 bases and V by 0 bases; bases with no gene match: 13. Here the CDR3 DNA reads TGCGCCAGCAGCCAAGAAGGGGGCCAGAGGGGGATCCCTGAAGCTTTCTTT. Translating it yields CASSQEGGQRGIPEAFF.

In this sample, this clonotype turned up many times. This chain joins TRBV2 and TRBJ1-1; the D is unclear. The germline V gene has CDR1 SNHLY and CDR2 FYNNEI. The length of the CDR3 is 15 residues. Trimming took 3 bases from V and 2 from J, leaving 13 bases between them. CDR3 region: CASSENRAINTEAFF. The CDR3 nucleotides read TGTGCCAGCAGTGAGAATCGAGCAATAAACACTGAAGCTTTCTTT.

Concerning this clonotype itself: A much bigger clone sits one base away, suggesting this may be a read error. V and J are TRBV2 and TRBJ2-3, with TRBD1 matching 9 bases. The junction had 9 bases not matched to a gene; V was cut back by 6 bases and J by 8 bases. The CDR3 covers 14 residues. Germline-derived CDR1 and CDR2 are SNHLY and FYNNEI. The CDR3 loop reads CASSGTGYGGTQYF. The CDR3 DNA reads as TGTGCCAGCAGCGGGACAGGGTACGGAGGTACGCAGTATTTT.

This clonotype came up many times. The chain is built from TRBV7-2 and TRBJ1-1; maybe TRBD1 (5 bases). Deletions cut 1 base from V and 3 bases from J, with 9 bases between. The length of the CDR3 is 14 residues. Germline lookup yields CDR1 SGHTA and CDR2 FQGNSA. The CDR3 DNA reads TGTGCCAGCAGCTTAGGTGGGGGGGACACTGAAGCTTTCTTT. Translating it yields CASSLGGGDTEAFF.

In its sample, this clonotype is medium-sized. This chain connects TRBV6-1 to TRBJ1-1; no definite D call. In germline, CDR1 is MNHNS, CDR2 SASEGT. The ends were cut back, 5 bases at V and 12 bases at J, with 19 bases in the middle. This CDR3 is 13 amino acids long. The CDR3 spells CASSPGSSFLTFF. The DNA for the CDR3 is TGTGCCAGCAGTCCCGGGTCGTCCTTCTTGACTTTCTTT.

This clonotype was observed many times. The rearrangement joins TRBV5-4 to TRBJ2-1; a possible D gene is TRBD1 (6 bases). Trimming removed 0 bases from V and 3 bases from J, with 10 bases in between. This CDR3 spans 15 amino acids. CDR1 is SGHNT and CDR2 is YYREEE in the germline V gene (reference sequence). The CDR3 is CASSLGQGSYNEQFF. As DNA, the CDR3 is TGTGCCAGCAGCTTGGGCCAGGGGAGCTACAATGAGCAGTTCTTC.

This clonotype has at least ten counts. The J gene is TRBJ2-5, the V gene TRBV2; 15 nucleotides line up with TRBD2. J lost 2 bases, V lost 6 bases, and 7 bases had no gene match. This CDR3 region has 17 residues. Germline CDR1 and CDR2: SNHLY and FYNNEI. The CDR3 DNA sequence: TGTGCCAGCAGAAGGACTAGCGGGAGGGCCAGGCAAGAGACCCAGTACTTC. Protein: CASRRTSGRARQETQYF.

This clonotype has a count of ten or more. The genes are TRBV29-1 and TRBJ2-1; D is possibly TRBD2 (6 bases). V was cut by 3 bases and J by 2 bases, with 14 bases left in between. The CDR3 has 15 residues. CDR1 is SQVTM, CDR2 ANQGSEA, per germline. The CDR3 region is CSVDGGIGPYNEQFF. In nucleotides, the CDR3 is TGCAGCGTTGATGGGGGGATCGGACCCTACAATGAGCAGTTCTTC.